This T cell receptor (beta chain) appears in the sequencing data of a study of shared clonotypes between healthy human individuals. A remark on this clone: Its antigen remains unknown.

Findings and caveats of the study: The generation probabilities recorded for non-shared clonotypes fell below those of clonotypes shared by all four donors.

Terminally differentiated effector memory CD45RA+ cells were left out of the naive CD8 fraction, which was CD45RO-negative and positively selected for CCR7. In the original analysis: ImmunoSEQ output lacked quality scores and full-length reads, limiting matched filtering. TCRdb keeps only in-frame clones here, not all; method: immunoSEQ multiplex PCR. The V and J calls and the clone size are those of that table, but D and trimming were determined from the DNA. This sample has about 580,000 clones, with 95% to 98% found just once. The TCR sequence derives from a man aged 30-40 years in good health. Sequenced material: naive CD8+ T cells sorted from blood.

CDR3 nucleotides: TGTGCCAGCAGTCACGGAAGCTCCTACAATGAGCAGTTCTTC. Its translation is CASSHGSSYNEQFF. This chain uses TRBV6-6 with TRBJ2-1; D remains ambiguous. Trimming removed 5 bases from V and 0 bases from J, with 8 bases in between. Germline V CDR1 and CDR2: MNHNY, SVGAGI (reference sequence). The CDR3 length is 14 residues.